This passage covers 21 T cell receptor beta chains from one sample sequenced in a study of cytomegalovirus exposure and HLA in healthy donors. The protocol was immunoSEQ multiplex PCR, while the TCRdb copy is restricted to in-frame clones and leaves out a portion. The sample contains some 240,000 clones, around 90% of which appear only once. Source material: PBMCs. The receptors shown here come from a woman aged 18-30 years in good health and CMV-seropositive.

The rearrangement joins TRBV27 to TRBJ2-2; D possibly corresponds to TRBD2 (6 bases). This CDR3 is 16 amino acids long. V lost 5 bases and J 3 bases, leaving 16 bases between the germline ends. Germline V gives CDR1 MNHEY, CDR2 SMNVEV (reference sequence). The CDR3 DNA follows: TGTGCCAGCAGTAGACCGCTAGCGACTCACACCGGGGAGCTGTTTTTT. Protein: CASSRPLATHTGELFF.

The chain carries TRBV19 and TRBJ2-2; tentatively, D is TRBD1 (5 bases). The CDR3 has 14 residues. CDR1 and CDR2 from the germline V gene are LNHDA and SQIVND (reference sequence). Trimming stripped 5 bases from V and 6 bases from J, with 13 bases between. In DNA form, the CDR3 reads TGTGCCAGTAGTGTTGCCGGACAATCCGGGGAGCTGTTTTTT. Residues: CASSVAGQSGELFF.

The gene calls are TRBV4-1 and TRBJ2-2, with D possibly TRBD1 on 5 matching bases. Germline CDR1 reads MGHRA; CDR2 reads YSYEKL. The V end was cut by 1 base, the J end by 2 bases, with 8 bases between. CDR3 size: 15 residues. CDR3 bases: TGCGCCAGCAGCCAAGTGCAGGGAAACACCGGGGAGCTGTTTTTT. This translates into CASSQVQGNTGELFF.

The CDR3 loop is CASSGGSGGKYEQYF. The CDR3 DNA is TGTGCCAGCTCAGGTGGCAGCGGGGGCAAGTACGAGCAGTACTTC. J is TRBJ2-7 and V is TRBV18, with 8 nucleotides matching TRBD2. The J segment lost 4 bases and the V segment lost 5 bases, leaving 10 bases of the junction unmatched. There are 15 residues in the CDR3. Germline V gene sequence: CDR1 KGHSH, CDR2 LQKENI.

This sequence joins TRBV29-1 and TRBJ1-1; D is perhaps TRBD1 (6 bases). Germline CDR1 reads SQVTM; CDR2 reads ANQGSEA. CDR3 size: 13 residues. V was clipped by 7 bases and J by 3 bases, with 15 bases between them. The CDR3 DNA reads TGCAGCGCCAGGTTACAGGGAGACACTGAAGCTTTCTTT. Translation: CSARLQGDTEAFF.

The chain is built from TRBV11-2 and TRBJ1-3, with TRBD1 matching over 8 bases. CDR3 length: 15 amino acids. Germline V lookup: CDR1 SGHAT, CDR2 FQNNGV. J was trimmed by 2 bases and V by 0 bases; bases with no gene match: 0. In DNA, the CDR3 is TGTGCCAGCAGCTTAGAACAGGGGGCTGGAAACACCATATATTTT. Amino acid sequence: CASSLEQGAGNTIYF.

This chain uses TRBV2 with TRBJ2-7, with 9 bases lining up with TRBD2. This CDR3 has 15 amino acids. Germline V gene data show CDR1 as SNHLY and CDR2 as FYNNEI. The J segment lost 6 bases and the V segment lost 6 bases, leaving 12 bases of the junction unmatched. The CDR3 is CASSPTSGGPSEQYF. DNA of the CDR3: TGTGCCAGCAGCCCGACTAGCGGAGGGCCTAGCGAGCAGTACTTC.

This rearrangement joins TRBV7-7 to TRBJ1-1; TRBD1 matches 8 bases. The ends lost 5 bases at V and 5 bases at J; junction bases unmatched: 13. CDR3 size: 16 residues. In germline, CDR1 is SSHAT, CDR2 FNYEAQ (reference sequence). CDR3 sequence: CASSRPPWTGLTEAFF. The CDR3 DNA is TGTGCCAGCAGCCGCCCGCCCTGGACAGGGTTGACTGAAGCTTTCTTT.

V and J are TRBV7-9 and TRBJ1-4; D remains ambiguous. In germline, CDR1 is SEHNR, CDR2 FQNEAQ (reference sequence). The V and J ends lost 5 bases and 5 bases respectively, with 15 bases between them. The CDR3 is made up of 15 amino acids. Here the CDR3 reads CASSPHPGGNEKLFF. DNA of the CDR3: TGTGCCAGCAGCCCCCATCCCGGCGGGAATGAAAAACTGTTTTTT. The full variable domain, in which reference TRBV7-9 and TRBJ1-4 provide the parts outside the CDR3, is DTGVSQNPRHKITKRGQNVTFRCDPISEHNRLYWYRQTLGQGPEFLTYFQNEAQLEKSRLLSDRFSAERPKGSFSTLEIQRTEQGDSAMYLCASSPHPGGNEKLFFGSGTQLSVL.

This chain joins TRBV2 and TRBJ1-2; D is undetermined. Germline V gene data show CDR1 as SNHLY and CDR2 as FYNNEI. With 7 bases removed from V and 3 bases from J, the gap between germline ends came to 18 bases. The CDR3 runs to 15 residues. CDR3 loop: CASMMGGGDYYGYTF. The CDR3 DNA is TGTGCCAGCATGATGGGTGGCGGTGACTACTATGGCTACACCTTC. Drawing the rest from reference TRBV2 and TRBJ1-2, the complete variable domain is EPEVTQTPSHQVTQMGQEVILRCVPISNHLYFYWYRQILGQKVEFLVSFYNNEISEKSEIFDDQFSVERPDGSNFTLKIRSTKLEDSAMYFCASMMGGGDYYGYTFGSGTRLTVV.

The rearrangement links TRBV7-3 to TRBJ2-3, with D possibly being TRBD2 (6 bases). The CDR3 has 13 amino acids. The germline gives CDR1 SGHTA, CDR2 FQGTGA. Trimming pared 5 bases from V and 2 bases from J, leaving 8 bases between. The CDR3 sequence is CASSRGATDTQYF. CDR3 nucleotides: TGTGCCAGCAGCCGCGGGGCCACAGATACGCAGTATTTT.

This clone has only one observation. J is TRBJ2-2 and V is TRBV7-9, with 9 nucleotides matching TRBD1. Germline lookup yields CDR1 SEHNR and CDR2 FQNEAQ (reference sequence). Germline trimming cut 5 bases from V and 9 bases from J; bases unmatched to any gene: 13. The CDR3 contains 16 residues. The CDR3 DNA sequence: TGTGCCAGCAGCGTTAACAGGGGGCGCATAGTCCGGGAGCTGTTTTTT. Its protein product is CASSVNRGRIVRELFF.

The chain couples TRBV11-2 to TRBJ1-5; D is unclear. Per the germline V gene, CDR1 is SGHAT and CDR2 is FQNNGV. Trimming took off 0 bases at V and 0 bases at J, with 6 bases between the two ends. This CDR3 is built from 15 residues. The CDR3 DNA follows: TGTGCCAGCAGCTTAGATCTCGGTAGCAATCAGCCCCAGCATTTT. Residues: CASSLDLGSNQPQHF.

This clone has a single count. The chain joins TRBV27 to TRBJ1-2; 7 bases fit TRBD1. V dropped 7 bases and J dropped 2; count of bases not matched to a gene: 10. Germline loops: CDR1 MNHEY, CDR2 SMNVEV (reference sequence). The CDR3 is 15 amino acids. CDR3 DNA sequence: TGTGCCAGCACAATCTATCCGGGACAGAACTATGGCTACACCTTC. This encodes CASTIYPGQNYGYTF.

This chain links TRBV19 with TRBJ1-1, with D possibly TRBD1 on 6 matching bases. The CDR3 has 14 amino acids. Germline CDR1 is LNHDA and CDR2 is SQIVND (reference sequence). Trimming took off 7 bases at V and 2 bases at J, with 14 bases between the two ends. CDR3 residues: CASKKTGSNTEAFF. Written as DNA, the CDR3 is TGTGCCAGTAAAAAAACAGGGTCCAACACTGAAGCTTTCTTT. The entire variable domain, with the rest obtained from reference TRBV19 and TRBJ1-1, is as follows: DGGITQSPKYLFRKEGQNVTLSCEQNLNHDAMYWYRQDPGQGLRLIYYSQIVNDFQKGDIAEGYSVSREKKESFPLTVTSAQKNPTAFYLCASKKTGSNTEAFFGQGTRLTVV.

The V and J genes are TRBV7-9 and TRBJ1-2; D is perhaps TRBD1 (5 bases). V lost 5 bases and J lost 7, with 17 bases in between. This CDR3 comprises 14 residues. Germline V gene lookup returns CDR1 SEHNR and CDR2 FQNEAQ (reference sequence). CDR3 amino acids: CASSPLGGAGGYTF. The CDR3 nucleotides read TGTGCCAGCAGCCCGCTTGGAGGGGCTGGTGGCTACACCTTC. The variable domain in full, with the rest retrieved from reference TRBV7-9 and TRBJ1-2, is DTGVSQNPRHKITKRGQNVTFRCDPISEHNRLYWYRQTLGQGPEFLTYFQNEAQLEKSRLLSDRFSAERPKGSFSTLEIQRTEQGDSAMYLCASSPLGGAGGYTFGSGTRLTVV.

The CDR3 sequence: CASSTDSRGNQPQHF. CDR3 nucleotides: TGTGCCAGTAGTACGGACTCTCGGGGGAATCAGCCCCAGCATTTT. This sequence joins TRBV19 and TRBJ1-5, with D perhaps TRBD1 (5 bases). CDR3 length: 15 residues. V shed 4 bases and J shed 4 bases, with 14 bases lying between them. The germline V gene encodes CDR1 LNHDA and CDR2 SQIVND (reference sequence). Combining the CDR3 with reference TRBV19 and TRBJ1-5 gives the whole variable domain DGGITQSPKYLFRKEGQNVTLSCEQNLNHDAMYWYRQDPGQGLRLIYYSQIVNDFQKGDIAEGYSVSREKKESFPLTVTSAQKNPTAFYLCASSTDSRGNQPQHFGDGTRLSIL.

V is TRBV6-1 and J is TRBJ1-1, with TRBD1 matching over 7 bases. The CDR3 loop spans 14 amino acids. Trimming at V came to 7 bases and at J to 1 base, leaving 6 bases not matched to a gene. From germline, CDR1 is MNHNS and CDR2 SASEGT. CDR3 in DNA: TGTGCCAGCAAGACAGGGTTTTCGAACACTGAAGCTTTCTTT. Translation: CASKTGFSNTEAFF.

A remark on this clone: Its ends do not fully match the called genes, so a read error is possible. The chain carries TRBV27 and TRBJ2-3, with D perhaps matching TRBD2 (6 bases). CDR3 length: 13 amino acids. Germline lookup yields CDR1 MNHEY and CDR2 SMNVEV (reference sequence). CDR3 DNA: TGTGCCAGCAGTAGTACTAGCATAGATACGCAGTATTTT. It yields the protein CASSSTSIDTQYF.

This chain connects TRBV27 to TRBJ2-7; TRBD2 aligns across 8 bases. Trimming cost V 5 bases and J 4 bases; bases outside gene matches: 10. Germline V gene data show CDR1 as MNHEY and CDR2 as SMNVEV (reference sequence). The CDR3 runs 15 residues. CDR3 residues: CASSASFGGAYEQYF. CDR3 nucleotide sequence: TGTGCCAGCAGTGCCTCCTTCGGGGGGGCATACGAGCAGTACTTC.

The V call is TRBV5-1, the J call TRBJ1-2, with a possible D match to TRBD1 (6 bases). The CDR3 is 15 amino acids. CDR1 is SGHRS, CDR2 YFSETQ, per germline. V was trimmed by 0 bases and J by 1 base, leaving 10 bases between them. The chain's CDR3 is CASSLEGGRNYGYTF. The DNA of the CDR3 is TGCGCCAGCAGCTTGGAGGGGGGGCGTAACTATGGCTACACCTTC.